The rows below give T cell receptor beta chains drawn from one sample of a study of T cell responses to AZD1222 COVID-19 vaccine. Profiled with immunoSEQ multiplex PCR; TCRdb holds only in-frame clones, not every one. In the table there are 120,000 to 150,000 clones, about 88% of which are singletons. Specimen: peripheral blood, collected on day 0 of AZD1222 vaccination. The receptors derive from an adult in good health. Each CDR3 is given with its conserved first and last residue. The D gene is left open where the match is weak. Rows may omit the clone size; those that give it use once, few, many or a size class.

>NA|TRBV18|TRBJ1-1|NA
TGTGCCAGCTCACCGGAAACAGGGAACACTGAAGCTTTCTTT
CASSPETGNTEAFF
>TRBD1|TRBV5-1|TRBJ1-2|NA
TGCGCCAGCAGCTTGCAGGGGGGTGGCTACACCTTC
CASSLQGGGYTF
>TRBD2|TRBV11-2|TRBJ2-7|NA
TGTGCCAGCAGTACCACCGGGACTAGCAGCTACGAGCAGTACTTC
CASSTTGTSSYEQYF
>TRBD1|TRBV6-2/TRBV6-3|TRBJ1-1|NA
TGTGCCAGCAGTACCGCCGGGACAGGGGGCGGCTACACTGAAGCTTTCTTT
CASSTAGTGGGYTEAFF
>NA|TRBV13|TRBJ2-7|NA
TGTGCCAGCAGCGATTCCGGGCGCTGGGGAGAGCAGTACTTC
CASSDSGRWGEQYF
>TRBD2|TRBV9|TRBJ2-1|NA
TGTGCCAGCAGCGTAGCACTAGCGGGAGCCCAGGGTCCGGGTGAGCAGTTCTTC
CASSVALAGAQGPGEQFF
>NA|TRBV7-2|TRBJ1-3|NA
TGTGCCAGCAGCTTAACTCGGGGGACTGGAAACACCATATATTTT
CASSLTRGTGNTIYF
>TRBD2|TRBV7-2|TRBJ2-7|few
TGTGCCAGCAGCCAGGGACTAGTAGGGTACGAGCAGTACTTC
CASSQGLVGYEQYF
>NA|TRBV19|TRBJ1-3|NA
TGTGCCAGTAGCCTCATCTCTGGAAACACCATATATTTT
CASSLISGNTIYF
>NA|TRBV2|TRBJ2-3|NA
TGTGCCAGCAGTAGGTCCGGAGGGAGCACAGATACGCAGTATTTT
CASSRSGGSTDTQYF
>TRBD2|TRBV7-3|TRBJ2-5|NA
TGTGCCAGCAGCTTAATATCGGGAGGGCAAGAGACCCAGTACTTC
CASSLISGGQETQYF
>NA|TRBV29-1|TRBJ2-1|once
TGCAGCGTTCAAGTCAGGATAAACAATGAGCAGTTCTTC
CSVQVRINNEQFF
>TRBD2|TRBV18|TRBJ2-1|once
TGTGCCAGCTCACCAACTAGCGGGAGCGAGAATGAGCAGTTCTTC
CASSPTSGSENEQFF
>TRBD1|TRBV5-4|TRBJ2-3|NA
TGTGCCAGCAGCCCATACAGGGGGCGCAGCACAGATACGCAGTATTTT
CASSPYRGRSTDTQYF
>NA|TRBV6-2/TRBV6-3|TRBJ1-1|NA
TGTGCCAGCAGTTGGGGCCAGCGTGTGAACACTGAAGCTTTCTTT
CASSWGQRVNTEAFF
>TRBD1|TRBV27|TRBJ1-2|once
TGTGCCAGCAGTTTATTGTCGGGACAGGGGAGTACCTTC
CASSLLSGQGSTF
>NA|TRBV9|TRBJ1-2|NA
TGTGCCAGCAGTGCCCCTCAGGGGTGGAACTATGGCTACACCTTC
CASSAPQGWNYGYTF
>NA|TRBV9|TRBJ1-6|NA
TGTGCCAGCAGCGTAGAATCCTATAATTCACCCCTCCACTTT
CASSVESYNSPLHF
>TRBD1|TRBV15|TRBJ2-2|NA
TGTGCCACCAGCAGGGACAGGTGGAGTACCGGGGAGCTGTTTTTT
CATSRDRWSTGELFF
>NA|TRBV28|TRBJ1-5|NA
TGTGCCAGCAGTTTCCCCGACAGCAGCAATCAGCCCCAGCATTTT
CASSFPDSSNQPQHF
>NA|TRBV18|TRBJ2-4|NA
TGTGCCAGCTCACCGGAATTGGGAAACATTCAGTACTTC
CASSPELGNIQYF
>NA|TRBV27|TRBJ2-7|NA
TGTGCCAGCAGTTTCGGACAGTCCCTTAGCTCCTACGAGCAGTACTTC
CASSFGQSLSSYEQYF
>NA|TRBV5-1|TRBJ2-3|NA
TGCGCCAGCAGCTTGACAACAGATACGCAGTATTTT
CASSLTTDTQYF
>NA|TRBV6-5|TRBJ2-7|once
TGTGCCACCACCCGGGCCCAGGGACCCTACGAGCAGTACTTC
CATTRAQGPYEQYF
>TRBD1|TRBV5-5|TRBJ2-7|NA
TGTGCCAGCAGCTTGGCTGGCAGGGGGTACGAGCAGTACTTC
CASSLAGRGYEQYF
>NA|TRBV18|TRBJ2-7|NA
TGTGCCAGCTCACACCGCGGCGGATACGAGCAGTACTTC
CASSHRGGYEQYF
>TRBD2|TRBV11-3|TRBJ2-1|NA
TGTGCCAGCAGTCGAGCGGGAGGGCCTTGGGATGAGCAGTTCTTC
CASSRAGGPWDEQFF
>NA|TRBV15|TRBJ1-1|NA
TGTGCCACCAGCAGAGATCCGGTCACTGAAGCTTTCTTT
CATSRDPVTEAFF
>TRBD1|TRBV6-5|TRBJ1-3|NA
TGTGCCAGCAGTTTCTCAGGGGGCCTAAACACCATATATTTT
CASSFSGGLNTIYF
>NA|TRBV18|TRBJ2-2|NA
TGTGCCAGCTCACCGTCCTCGGGGGTCAGTACCGGGGAGCTGTTTTTT
CASSPSSGVSTGELFF
>TRBD1|TRBV28|TRBJ1-4|NA
TGTGCCAGCAGTCTTACAGGGGCAACTAATGAAAAACTGTTTTTT
CASSLTGATNEKLFF